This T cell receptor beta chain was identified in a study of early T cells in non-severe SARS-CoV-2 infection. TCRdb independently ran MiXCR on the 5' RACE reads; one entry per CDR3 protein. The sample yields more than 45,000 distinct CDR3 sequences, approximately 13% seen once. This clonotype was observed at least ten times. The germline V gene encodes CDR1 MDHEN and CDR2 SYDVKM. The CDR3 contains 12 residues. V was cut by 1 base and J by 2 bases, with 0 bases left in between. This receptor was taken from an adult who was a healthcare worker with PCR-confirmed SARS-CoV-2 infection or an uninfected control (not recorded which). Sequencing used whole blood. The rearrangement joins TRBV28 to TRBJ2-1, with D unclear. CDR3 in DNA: TGTGCCAGCAGTTTATCCTACAATGAGCAGTTCTTC. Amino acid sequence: CASSLSYNEQFF. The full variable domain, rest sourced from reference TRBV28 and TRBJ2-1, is DVKVTQSSRYLVKRTGEKVFLECVQDMDHENMFWYRQDPGLGLRLIYFSYDVKMKEKGDIPEGYSVSREKKERFSLILESASTNQTSMYLCASSLSYNEQFFGPGTRLTVL.